The clone carrying this TCR beta chain occurred a few times. V lost 0 bases and J 10 bases, leaving 16 bases between the germline ends. Germline V CDR1 and CDR2: SGHRS, YFSETQ. The CDR3 has 14 amino acids. The authors prepared the TCRbeta library with unique molecular identifiers. TCRdb independently ran MiXCR on the PCR reads; one entry per CDR3 protein. This table has about 540,000 distinct CDR3 sequences, approximately 20% appearing once. The data stem from a study of T-cell reconstitution after alpha-beta-depleted transplantation in children. The sample was PBMCs from the stem cell graft donor, taken from the stem cell graft. V and J are TRBV5-1 and TRBJ1-1, with TRBD1 as a possible D gene (6 bases). The clonotype originates from a human donor who donated a stem cell graft to a child with acute lymphoblastic leukemia. The CDR3 here is CASSLAGQRFTAFF. The DNA for the CDR3 is TGCGCCAGCAGCTTGGCCGGACAGCGTTTTACAGCTTTCTTT.